This T cell receptor (beta chain) was profiled in a study of CD8 T cells in Susac syndrome. An input of roughly 0.5 to 1 ug of RNA was subjected to reverse transcription using random hexamers. TCRdb redid the calling of the immunoSEQ multiplex PCR reads with MiXCR, one entry per CDR3 protein. The table shows over 150,000 distinct CDR3 sequences, with around 94% occurring only once. CDR3 length: 15 residues. Trimming cost V 1 base and J 7 bases; bases outside gene matches: 9. The germline gives CDR1 SEHNR, CDR2 FQNEAQ (reference sequence). TCR beta from blood CD8+ and CD4+ T cells was sequenced. Patients with Susac syndrome fulfilled recently defined diagnostic criteria for definite or probable disease.

This TCR came from a human donor with Susac syndrome. The sequenced sample consisted of CD4+ T cells from PBMCs. V and J are TRBV7-9 and TRBJ2-7, with 8 bases fitting TRBD2. The CDR3 DNA reads TGTGCCAGCAGCTTAGTAGCGGGGACGGGAGGGGAGCAGTACTTC. Its translation: CASSLVAGTGGEQYF.